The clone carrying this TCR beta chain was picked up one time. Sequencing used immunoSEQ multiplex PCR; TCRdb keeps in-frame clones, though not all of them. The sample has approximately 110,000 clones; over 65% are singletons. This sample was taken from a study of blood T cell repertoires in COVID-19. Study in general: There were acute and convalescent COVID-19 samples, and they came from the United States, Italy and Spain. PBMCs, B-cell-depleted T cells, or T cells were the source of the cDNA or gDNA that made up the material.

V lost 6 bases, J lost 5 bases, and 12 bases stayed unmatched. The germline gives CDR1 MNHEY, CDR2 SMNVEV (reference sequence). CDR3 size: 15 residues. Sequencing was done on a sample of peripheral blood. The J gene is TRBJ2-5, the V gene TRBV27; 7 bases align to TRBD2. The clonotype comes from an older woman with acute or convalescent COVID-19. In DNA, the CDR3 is TGTGCCAGCAGCCGCCTTGGGGGGGGAGGCGAGACCCAGTACTTC. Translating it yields CASSRLGGGGETQYF.